This T cell receptor beta chain came from a study of breast tumors, draining lymph nodes, adjacent tissues. TCRdb reprocessed the multiplex PCR reads via MiXCR and lists one record per CDR3 protein. The sample shows approximately 100,000 distinct CDR3 sequences, less than 25% of them seen only once. Axillary draining lymph nodes of breast cancer patients supplied the node samples. Germline V CDR1 and CDR2: SGHKS, YYEKEE (reference sequence). J was trimmed by 6 bases and V by 1 base; bases with no gene match: 6. This CDR3 comprises 15 residues. This clonotype was detected many times. What it recognizes is unknown. Study-wide findings and caveats: Tumor and nontumor repertoires were significantly more similar in luminal-like than in basal-like breast cancer. Data only fit, rather than demonstrated, lymph node origin of most tumor T cells. Tumor repertoires ranked between lymph nodes and nontumor tissue in diversity, with V and J gene preferences. Data fit most tumor T cells coming from lymph node, expanding in tumor.

Source material: axillary lymph node tissue. V gene TRBV5-5 combines with J gene TRBJ1-4; 7 bases are a match to TRBD1. The TCR sequence derives from a female donor with breast cancer. Some clones in this sample may be carry-over from other donors' samples. CDR3 nucleotides: TGTGCCAGCAGCTTGTTCCGAGGGGGCGATGAAAAACTGTTTTTT. Encoded protein: CASSLFRGGDEKLFF.